The 32 T cell receptor beta chains below were found in one sample sequenced in a study of blood T cell repertoires in COVID-19. Clones were sequenced by immunoSEQ multiplex PCR, and TCRdb holds only the in-frame ones, with some missing. The top ten clones hold about 5% of a sample with about 220,000 clones, around 86% of them seen once. Material: peripheral blood. These receptors originate from a woman in her sixties or seventies with COVID-19, enrolled during active disease.

The chain uses TRBV10-3 and TRBJ1-2, with D possibly TRBD1 on 6 matching bases. Germline V gene sequence: CDR1 ENHRY, CDR2 SYGVKD. The V end lost 3 bases, the J end lost 4 bases, and 9 bases lay between the germline ends. CDR3 size: 13 residues. Here the CDR3 reads CAISDLQGYGYTF. The CDR3 DNA follows: TGTGCCATCAGTGATTTACAGGGCTATGGCTACACCTTC.

This clone has just one count. The rearrangement joins TRBV28 to TRBJ1-2; D unresolved. The CDR3 contains 15 residues. V was pared by 2 bases and J by 5 bases, with 15 bases between. The germline CDR1 and CDR2 sequences are MDHEN and SYDVKM. CDR3: CASSLGPGGVYGYTF. The CDR3 nucleotides are TGTGCCAGCAGTTTAGGGCCGGGAGGTGTTTATGGCTACACCTTC.

This chain connects TRBV25-1 to TRBJ2-1, with 9 bases aligning to TRBD2. V shed 2 bases, J shed 4 bases, and the junction held 6 bases outside the gene matches. The CDR3 length is 16 residues. Germline CDR1 and CDR2: MGHDK and SYGVNS. CDR3 amino acids: CASSEKGGRGYNEQFF. In DNA, the CDR3 is TGTGCCAGCAGTGAAAAAGGCGGGAGGGGATACAATGAGCAGTTCTTC.

This chain uses TRBV2 with TRBJ1-2; 10 nucleotides align to TRBD1. Germline CDR1 and CDR2: SNHLY and FYNNEI. This CDR3 has 14 amino acids. J lost 6 bases, V lost 4 bases, and 5 bases had no gene match. This CDR3 is CASSGQGATDGYTF. The CDR3, as DNA: TGTGCCAGCAGTGGACAGGGGGCGACGGATGGCTACACCTTC.

This chain links TRBV6-2 or TRBV6-3 with TRBJ2-1; D gene ambiguous. The CDR3 contains 15 residues. The germline CDR1 and CDR2 sequences are MNHEY and SVGEGT. Trimming pared 6 bases from V and 7 bases from J, leaving 19 bases between. CDR3 DNA sequence: TGTGCCAGCAGCCCGCGAACCAAATCGAGGAATGAGCAGTTCTTC. It encodes CASSPRTKSRNEQFF.

This clone has a handful of counts. The rearrangement joins TRBV7-9 to TRBJ2-3, with D maybe TRBD1 (5 bases). Germline V CDR1 and CDR2: SEHNR, FQNEAQ (reference sequence). The CDR3 is 15 amino acids. Trimming pared 5 bases from V and 2 bases from J, leaving 14 bases between. CDR3 amino acids: CASSQQETATDTQYF. The DNA of the CDR3 is TGTGCCAGCAGCCAGCAAGAGACAGCCACAGATACGCAGTATTTT.

The chain couples TRBV28 to TRBJ1-1, with 7 bases lining up with TRBD1. The junction had 11 bases not matched to a gene; V was cut back by 6 bases and J by 4 bases. CDR3 size: 15 residues. Germline V gene sequence: CDR1 MDHEN, CDR2 SYDVKM. Here the CDR3 reads CASSNLQGSGTEAFF. The DNA of the CDR3 is TGTGCCAGCAGCAACCTACAGGGGTCCGGCACTGAAGCTTTCTTT.

In this sample, this clone turned up once. The V gene is TRBV4-3, the J gene TRBJ2-3; D gene ambiguous. CDR3 length: 12 amino acids. Between the trimmed V and J ends, which lost 1 base and 8 bases, there was a span of 7 bases. In germline, CDR1 is LGHNA, CDR2 YSLEER. The CDR3 nucleotides read TGCGCCAGCAGCCAAGGGTACGGTACGCAGTATTTT. Its translation is CASSQGYGTQYF.

The chain has TRBV11-2 and TRBJ2-1; maybe TRBD1 (5 bases). The CDR3 is 18 residues long. The V end was cut by 2 bases, the J end by 2 bases, with 19 bases between. Germline CDR1 SGHAT, CDR2 FQNNGV. As DNA, the CDR3 is TGTGCCAGCAGCTTAAGGGCCCCAGGGCAGGTTACCTACAATGAGCAGTTCTTC. Translating gives CASSLRAPGQVTYNEQFF.

V usage is TRBV30 and J usage is TRBJ1-2, with D tentatively TRBD1 (5 bases). Trimming took 6 bases from V and 6 from J, leaving 17 bases between them. Germline CDR1 GTSNPN, CDR2 SVGIG (reference sequence). This CDR3 spans 13 amino acids. In nucleotides, the CDR3 is TGTGCCTGCGATGGGGGTCCGGGAGATGGCTACACCTTC. Its translation: CACDGGPGDGYTF.

With regard to this clone: Distinct nucleotide sequences in the sample also encode this CDR3. This chain uses TRBV18 with TRBJ1-5, with TRBD1 as a possible D gene (5 bases). Between the trimmed V and J ends, which lost 3 bases and 4 bases, there was a span of 7 bases. Germline V gene data show CDR1 as KGHSH and CDR2 as LQKENI. The CDR3 is 13 residues long. In nucleotides, the CDR3 is TGTGCCAGCTCACCGGGGCTAAATCAGCCCCAGCATTTT. Protein: CASSPGLNQPQHF.

The genes are TRBV4-3 and TRBJ2-7; 7 nucleotides agree with TRBD2. This CDR3 comprises 14 residues. Germline V gives CDR1 LGHNA, CDR2 YSLEER. The V segment lost 3 bases and the J segment 3 bases; nucleotides outside the gene matches: 5. The CDR3 reads CASSHNLAVYEQYF. CDR3 nucleotides: TGCGCCAGCAGCCACAACCTAGCGGTCTACGAGCAGTACTTC.

This chain links TRBV28 with TRBJ1-4, with D perhaps matching TRBD1 (5 bases). The germline CDR1 and CDR2 sequences are MDHEN and SYDVKM. The CDR3 is 14 amino acids. V lost 8 bases and J 7 bases, leaving 17 bases between the germline ends. The CDR3: CASSRGAFTEKLFF. CDR3 coding DNA: TGTGCCAGCTCCCGTGGGGCATTTACTGAAAAACTGTTTTTT.

V gene TRBV7-2 combines with J gene TRBJ1-4; 7 bases agree with TRBD1. This CDR3 has 16 residues. Germline V gene lookup returns CDR1 SGHTA and CDR2 FQGNSA. The V segment lost 3 bases and the J segment 0 bases; nucleotides outside the gene matches: 4. CDR3 coding DNA: TGTGCCAGCAGCTTGGGACAGATTGCAACTAATGAAAAACTGTTTTTT. It codes for CASSLGQIATNEKLFF.

V usage is TRBV4-1 and J usage is TRBJ2-7, with 8 bases aligning to TRBD1. This CDR3 is built from 15 residues. The V and J ends lost 3 bases and 3 bases, in that order; junction bases with no gene match: 7. The germline V gene encodes CDR1 MGHRA and CDR2 YSYEKL. Here the CDR3 reads CASSQGTGRLYEQYF. The CDR3 coding sequence is TGCGCCAGCAGCCAGGGGACAGGACGGCTCTACGAGCAGTACTTC.

This chain links TRBV19 with TRBJ2-1; D possibly corresponds to TRBD2 (6 bases). CDR1 is LNHDA and CDR2 is SQIVND in the germline V gene (reference sequence). Trimming pared 3 bases from V and 9 bases from J, leaving 24 bases between. The length of the CDR3 is 17 residues. CDR3 loop: CASSIDRPPGGSAEQFF. CDR3 DNA sequence: TGTGCCAGTAGTATTGATAGACCCCCCGGAGGGTCGGCTGAGCAGTTCTTC.

Only a few counts were recorded for this clone. The J gene is TRBJ2-7, the V gene TRBV27, with D possibly matching TRBD1 (5 bases). In germline, CDR1 is MNHEY, CDR2 SMNVEV (reference sequence). CDR3 length: 14 amino acids. The V end lost 2 bases, the J end lost 1 base, and 9 bases lay between the germline ends. CDR3 amino acids: CASSLQGRSYEQYF. The DNA of the CDR3 is TGTGCCAGCAGTTTACAGGGTAGGTCCTACGAGCAGTACTTC.

J is TRBJ2-5 and V is TRBV2, with D possibly TRBD2 on 6 matching bases. There are 16 residues in the CDR3. The V and J ends lost 3 bases and 5 bases respectively, with 19 bases between them. Germline V gives CDR1 SNHLY, CDR2 FYNNEI. CDR3 amino acids: CASSDQIVGGGETQYF. The CDR3 bases are TGTGCCAGCAGTGATCAAATAGTCGGGGGTGGCGAGACCCAGTACTTC.

The CDR3 is CASSQRQGNQPQHF. The CDR3 DNA reads as TGTGCCAGCAGCCAAAGGCAGGGCAATCAGCCCCAGCATTTT. This rearrangement joins TRBV3-1 (or the pseudogene TRBV3-2) to TRBJ1-5; D unclear. V lost 2 bases, J lost 2 bases, and 7 bases lay in between. There are 14 residues in the CDR3. CDR1 and CDR2 (germline): LGHDT, YNNKEL (reference sequence).

The rearrangement joins TRBV11-2 to TRBJ2-1; D unresolved. V was pared by 4 bases and J by 4 bases, with 17 bases between. The CDR3 sequence is 16 residues long. In germline, CDR1 is SGHAT, CDR2 FQNNGV. The CDR3 region is CASSSVVRVRYNEQFF. In nucleotides, the CDR3 is TGTGCCAGCAGCTCCGTTGTCCGGGTTAGATACAATGAGCAGTTCTTC.

The rearrangement links TRBV21-1 to TRBJ1-2. TRBV21-1 has pseudogene status. The CDR3 totals 11 residues. The CDR3 sequence is CASSKAGGYTF. The CDR3 nucleotides read TGTGCCAGCAGCAAAGCCGGGGGCTACACCTTC.

This clone was observed once. The chain is built from TRBV9 and TRBJ1-2, with D possibly TRBD1 on 6 matching bases. The germline V and J ends were trimmed by 3 bases and 3 bases, with 12 bases remaining between them. Germline assignment: CDR1 SGDLS and CDR2 YYNGEE. The CDR3 is 14 amino acids. As DNA, the CDR3 is TGTGCCAGCAGCGCAGGGGATCGGGACTATGGCTACACCTTC. Translation gives CASSAGDRDYGYTF.

The J gene is TRBJ2-1, the V gene TRBV4-1; tentative D call: TRBD2 (6 bases). The V and J ends lost 0 bases and 7 bases respectively, with 16 bases between them. Germline values: CDR1 MGHRA, CDR2 YSYEKL. CDR3 length equals 16 residues. The DNA of the CDR3 is TGCGCCAGCAGCCAAGACGAGACCCGGCGGGGAAATGAGCAGTTCTTC. Translated, it gives CASSQDETRRGNEQFF.

This clone has a handful of counts. This rearrangement joins TRBV9 to TRBJ1-6; TRBD1 matches 10 bases. In germline, CDR1 is SGDLS, CDR2 YYNGEE. The CDR3 loop spans 14 amino acids. With 4 bases clipped from V and 7 bases from J, the junction kept 2 bases outside the gene matches. DNA for the CDR3: TGTGCCAGCAGCCAGGGACAGGGGAATTCACCCCTCCACTTT. This encodes CASSQGQGNSPLHF.

V usage is TRBV6-4 and J usage is TRBJ1-2; TRBD1 matches at 9 bases. V shed 6 bases, J shed 5 bases, and the junction held 4 bases outside the gene matches. Germline CDR1 MRHNA, CDR2 SNTAGT. The CDR3 is 13 residues long. The DNA for the CDR3 is TGTGCCAGCAGCATCGGGACAGGGTATGGCTACACCTTC. Residues: CASSIGTGYGYTF.

The chain employs TRBV27 and TRBJ2-7; 10 bases are shared with TRBD1. The CDR3 has 15 residues. Germline V gives CDR1 MNHEY, CDR2 SMNVEV (reference sequence). After removal of 2 bases from V and 2 bases from J, the junction contained 3 bases not matched to a gene. The CDR3, as DNA: TGTGCCAGCAGTTTAACGGGGACAGGGGCCTACGAGCAGTACTTC. It specifies CASSLTGTGAYEQYF.

The rearrangement uses TRBV9 and TRBJ1-6; 7 bases are a match to TRBD1. Germline V gene lookup returns CDR1 SGDLS and CDR2 YYNGEE. The CDR3 is made up of 18 amino acids. The junction had 14 bases not matched to a gene; V was cut back by 4 bases and J by 4 bases. The CDR3 DNA reads TGTGCCAGCAGCCCGACCGACCAGGGGGTAGGGTATAATTCACCCCTCCACTTT. Protein: CASSPTDQGVGYNSPLHF.

This chain uses TRBV19 with TRBJ2-2; no definite D call. The CDR3 spans 15 residues. Per the germline V gene, CDR1 is LNHDA and CDR2 is SQIVND (reference sequence). V dropped 2 bases and J dropped 0 bases, with 7 bases sitting between them. The CDR3 DNA sequence: TGTGCCAGTAGTATAAATGCGGCGAACACCGGGGAGCTGTTTTTT. This encodes CASSINAANTGELFF.

V gene TRBV28 combines with J gene TRBJ1-5, with no clear D. V dropped 2 bases and J dropped 2 bases, with 22 bases sitting between them. The CDR3 has 19 residues. From germline, CDR1 is MDHEN and CDR2 SYDVKM. Written as DNA, the CDR3 is TGTGCCAGCAGTTTAGAATGGGTGTTGGGCCCCGGCGGCAATCAGCCCCAGCATTTT. Amino acids: CASSLEWVLGPGGNQPQHF.

The chain has TRBV19 and TRBJ2-7, with D possibly matching TRBD2 (6 bases). V was shortened by 5 bases and J by 5 bases, with 19 bases between the two germline ends. The V gene's germline CDR1 is LNHDA and CDR2 SQIVND (reference sequence). This CDR3 has 15 residues. For the CDR3, the DNA is TGTGCCAGTAGTCCTACAGGAGGGCCTTCCAACGAGCAGTACTTC. Residues: CASSPTGGPSNEQYF.

The chain uses TRBV5-5 and TRBJ1-2, with D unclear. This CDR3 is 14 amino acids long. Between the trimmed V and J ends, which lost 4 bases and 0 bases, there was a span of 10 bases. The germline V gene has CDR1 SGHKS and CDR2 YYEKEE (reference sequence). CDR3 sequence reads: CASSQWEANYGYTF. The DNA for the CDR3 is TGTGCCAGCAGCCAATGGGAGGCTAACTATGGCTACACCTTC.

This chain links TRBV3-1 (or the pseudogene TRBV3-2) with TRBJ1-2, with a possible D match to TRBD1 (5 bases). This CDR3 has 12 amino acids. Trimming stripped 2 bases from V and 13 bases from J, with 14 bases between. In germline, CDR1 is LGHDT, CDR2 YNNKEL (reference sequence). CDR3 bases: TGTGCCAGCAGCCAAAAATTATCAGGGATCACCTTC. This sequence encodes CASSQKLSGITF.